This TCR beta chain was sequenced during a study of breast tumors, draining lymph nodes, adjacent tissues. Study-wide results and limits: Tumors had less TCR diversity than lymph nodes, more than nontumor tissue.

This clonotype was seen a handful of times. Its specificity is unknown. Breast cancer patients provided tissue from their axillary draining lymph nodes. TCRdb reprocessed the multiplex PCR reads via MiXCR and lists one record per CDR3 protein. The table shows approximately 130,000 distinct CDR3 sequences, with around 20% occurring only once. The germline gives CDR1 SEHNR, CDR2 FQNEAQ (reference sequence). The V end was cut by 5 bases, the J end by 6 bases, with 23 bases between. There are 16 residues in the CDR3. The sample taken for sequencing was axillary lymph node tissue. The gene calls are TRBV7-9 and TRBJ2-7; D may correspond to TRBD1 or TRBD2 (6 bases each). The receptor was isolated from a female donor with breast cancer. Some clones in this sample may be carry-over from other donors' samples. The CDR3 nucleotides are TGTGCCAGCAGCCTACTGGGCGGGGCCAGGGGTTCCGAGCAGTACTTC. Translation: CASSLLGGARGSEQYF.